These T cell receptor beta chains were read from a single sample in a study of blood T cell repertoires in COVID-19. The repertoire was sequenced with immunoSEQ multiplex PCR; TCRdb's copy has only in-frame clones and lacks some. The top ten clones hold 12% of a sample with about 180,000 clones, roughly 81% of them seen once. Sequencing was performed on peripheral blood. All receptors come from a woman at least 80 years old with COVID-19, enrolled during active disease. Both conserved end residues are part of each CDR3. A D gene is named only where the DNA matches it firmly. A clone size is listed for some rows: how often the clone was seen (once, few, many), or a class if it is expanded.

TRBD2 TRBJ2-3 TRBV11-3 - CASSPGLAGGSRYF TGTGCCAGCAGTCCCGGACTAGCGGGGGGTTCGAGGTATTTT
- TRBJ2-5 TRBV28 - CASSFDGKGPQETQYF TGTGCCAGCAGCTTTGATGGGAAGGGGCCTCAAGAGACCCAGTACTTC
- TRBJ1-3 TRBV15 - CATSPGLTNTIYF TGTGCCACCAGCCCGGGACTCACAAACACCATATATTTT
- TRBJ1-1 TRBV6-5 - CASSPGVTAEAFF TGTGCCAGCAGTCCCGGTGTTACAGCTGAAGCTTTCTTT
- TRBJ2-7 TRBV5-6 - CASSLQGYEQYF TGTGCCAGCAGCTTGCAGGGCTACGAGCAGTACTTC
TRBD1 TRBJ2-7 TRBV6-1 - CASSDSPGTALPYEQYF TGTGCCAGCAGTGATTCCCCGGGGACAGCGCTCCCCTACGAGCAGTACTTC
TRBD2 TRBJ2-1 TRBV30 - CAWSSPGRGVYNEQFF TGTGCCTGGAGCTCTCCAGGGCGGGGGGTCTACAATGAGCAGTTCTTC
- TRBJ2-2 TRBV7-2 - CASSFGGASNTGELFF TGTGCCAGCAGCTTTGGGGGGGCCTCTAACACCGGGGAGCTGTTTTTT
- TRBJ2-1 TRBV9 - CASSVGGISYNEQFF TGTGCCAGCAGCGTAGGCGGGATATCCTACAATGAGCAGTTCTTC
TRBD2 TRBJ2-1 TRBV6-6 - CASNLQAGAYNEQFF TGTGCCAGCAACCTCCAGGCGGGGGCCTACAATGAGCAGTTCTTC
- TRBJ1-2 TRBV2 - CASSETSDSGPPYGYTF TGTGCCAGCAGTGAAACCTCGGACAGTGGACCCCCCTATGGCTACACCTTC
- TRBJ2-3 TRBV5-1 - CASSSVATDTQYF TGCGCCAGCAGCTCGGTAGCGACAGATACGCAGTATTTT
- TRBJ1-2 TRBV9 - CASSVGRRGVNYGYTF TGTGCCAGCAGCGTAGGCCGCAGGGGCGTGAACTATGGCTACACCTTC
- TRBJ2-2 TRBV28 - CASSQQAVGELFF TGTGCCAGCAGCCAACAGGCGGTCGGGGAGCTGTTTTTT
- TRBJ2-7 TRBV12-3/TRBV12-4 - CASSPLPRSEQYF TGTGCCAGCAGCCCGCTTCCGAGGAGCGAGCAGTACTTC
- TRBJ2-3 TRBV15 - CATSRDPDTFDTQYF TGTGCCACCAGCAGAGACCCAGACACCTTTGATACGCAGTATTTT
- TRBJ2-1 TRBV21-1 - CASSKDRECLGNEQFF TGTGCCAGCAGCAAAGACCGGGAGTGTCTTGGCAATGAGCAGTTCTTC
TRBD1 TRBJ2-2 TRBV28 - CASSLTGGSGELFF TGTGCCAGCAGTCTGACAGGGGGCTCCGGGGAGCTGTTTTTT
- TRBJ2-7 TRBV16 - CASSLLRGPYEQYF TGTGCCAGCAGCCTACTTCGAGGGCCCTACGAGCAGTACTTC
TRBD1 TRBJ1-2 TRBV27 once CASSPRTGRGYTF TGTGCCAGCAGTCCTCGGACAGGGCGCGGCTACACCTTC
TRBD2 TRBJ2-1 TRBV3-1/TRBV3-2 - CASRSAGGPFKGYNEQFF TGTGCCAGCAGGTCAGCGGGAGGGCCGTTTAAGGGGTACAATGAGCAGTTCTTC
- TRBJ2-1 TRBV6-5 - CASSRQTHSYNEQFF TGTGCCAGCAGCCGACAGACCCACTCCTACAATGAGCAGTTCTTC
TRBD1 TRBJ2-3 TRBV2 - CASSEDRGYTDTQYF TGTGCCAGCAGTGAGGACAGGGGATATACAGATACGCAGTATTTT
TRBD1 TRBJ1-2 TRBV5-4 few CASSLQGAKYGYTF TGTGCCAGCAGTTTGCAGGGGGCTAAGTATGGCTACACCTTC
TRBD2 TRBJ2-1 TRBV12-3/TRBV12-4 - CASKWDYPNEQFF TGTGCCAGCAAATGGGACTATCCTAATGAGCAGTTCTTC
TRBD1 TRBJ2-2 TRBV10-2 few CASSKGQGNTGELFF TGCGCCAGCAGCAAGGGACAGGGGAACACCGGGGAGCTGTTTTTT
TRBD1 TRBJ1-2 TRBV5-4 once CASSLTGDGKGYTF TGTGCCAGCAGCTTAACAGGGGACGGGAAAGGCTACACCTTC
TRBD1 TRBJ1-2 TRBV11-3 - CASSQGQGNYGYTF TGTGCCAGCAGCCAAGGACAGGGGAACTATGGCTACACCTTC
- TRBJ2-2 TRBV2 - CASSGTSRTYPGELFF TGTGCCAGCAGTGGAACTAGCCGCACTTATCCCGGGGAGCTGTTTTTT
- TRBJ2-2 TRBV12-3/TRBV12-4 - CASSLFPVGELFF TGTGCCAGCAGTTTATTTCCGGTCGGGGAGCTGTTTTTT
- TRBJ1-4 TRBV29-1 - CSVSGEGMEKLFF TGCAGCGTTAGCGGGGAGGGGATGGAAAAACTGTTTTTT
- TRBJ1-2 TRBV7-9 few CASSLGGSHSTYGYTF TGTGCCAGCAGCTTAGGAGGGAGTCACTCCACCTATGGCTACACCTTC
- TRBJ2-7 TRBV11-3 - CASSLGPSSYEQYF TGTGCCAGCAGCTTAGGCCCGAGCTCCTACGAGCAGTACTTC
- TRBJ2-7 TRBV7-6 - CASSLAPGQLYEQYF TGTGCCAGCAGCTTAGCGCCCGGACAGCTATACGAGCAGTACTTC
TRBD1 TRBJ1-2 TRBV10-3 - CAIRTGDNYGYTF TGTGCCATCAGGACAGGGGACAACTATGGCTACACCTTC
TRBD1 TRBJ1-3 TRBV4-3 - CASSQDPTGSSGNTIYF TGCGCCAGCAGCCAAGATCCGACAGGGAGCTCTGGAAACACCATATATTTT
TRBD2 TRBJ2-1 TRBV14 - CASSQEFPSGLAGGILSYNEQFF TGTGCCAGCAGCCAAGAATTTCCATCCGGACTAGCGGGAGGGATCCTTTCCTACAATGAGCAGTTCTTC
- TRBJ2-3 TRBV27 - CASSLFQGGPDTQYF TGTGCCAGCAGTTTATTCCAGGGAGGCCCAGATACGCAGTATTTT
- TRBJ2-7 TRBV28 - CASSPRPPLEQYF TGTGCCAGCAGTCCCCGTCCCCCCCTCGAGCAGTACTTC
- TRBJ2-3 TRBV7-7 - CASSLDAGTDTQYF TGTGCTAGCAGCTTAGATGCGGGCACAGATACGCAGTATTTT
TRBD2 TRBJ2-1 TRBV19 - CASSRGGGGIEQFF TGTGCCAGTAGTAGAGGCGGGGGGGGCATAGAGCAGTTCTTC
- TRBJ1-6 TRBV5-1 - CASSLVGVNSPLHF TGCGCCAGCAGCTTGGTAGGGGTAAATTCACCCCTCCACTTT
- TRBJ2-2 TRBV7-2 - CASSFTSYTGELFF TGTGCCAGCAGCTTTACGAGTTACACCGGGGAGCTGTTTTTT
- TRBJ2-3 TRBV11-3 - CASSFMDTQYF TGTGCCAGCAGCTTCATGGATACGCAGTATTTT
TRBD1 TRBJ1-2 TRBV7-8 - CASSLSGTGEGYTF TGTGCCAGCAGCTTGTCCGGGACAGGGGAGGGCTACACCTTC
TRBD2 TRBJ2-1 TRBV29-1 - CSVGLAGASSYNEQFF TGCAGCGTCGGACTAGCGGGGGCCAGCTCCTACAATGAGCAGTTCTTC
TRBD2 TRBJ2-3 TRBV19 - CASSILAGETDTQYF TGTGCCAGTAGTATACTAGCGGGTGAAACAGATACGCAGTATTTT
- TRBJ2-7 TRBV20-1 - CSARGDNEQYF TGCAGTGCTAGAGGAGACAACGAGCAGTACTTC
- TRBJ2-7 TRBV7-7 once CASSLSGSHEQYF TGTGCTAGCAGCTTGAGCGGGTCCCACGAGCAGTACTTC
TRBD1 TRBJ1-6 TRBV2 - CASRDRGLGNSPLHF TGTGCCAGCCGGGACAGGGGGCTGGGGAATTCACCCCTCCACTTT